This T cell receptor beta chain derives from a study of blood T cell repertoires in COVID-19. The V end lost 2 bases, the J end lost 5 bases, and 21 bases lay between the germline ends. The germline CDR1 and CDR2 sequences are SGHDN and FVKESK. The CDR3 has 17 residues. This clone was recorded a few times. Libraries were prepared by immunoSEQ multiplex PCR; TCRdb keeps only in-frame clonotypes and omits some of them. This table holds more than 350,000 clones, about 88% found once. The sequence was collected from a woman aged 18 to 35 who had been exposed to COVID-19. The V and J genes are TRBV14 and TRBJ1-2; D possibly corresponds to TRBD1 (6 bases). The sequenced sample was PBMCs or T cells enriched from blood (not recorded which). CDR3 sequence reads: CASSQSRGASKQYGYTF. In DNA form, the CDR3 reads TGTGCCAGCAGCCAAAGCAGGGGAGCTTCAAAGCAGTATGGCTACACCTTC.